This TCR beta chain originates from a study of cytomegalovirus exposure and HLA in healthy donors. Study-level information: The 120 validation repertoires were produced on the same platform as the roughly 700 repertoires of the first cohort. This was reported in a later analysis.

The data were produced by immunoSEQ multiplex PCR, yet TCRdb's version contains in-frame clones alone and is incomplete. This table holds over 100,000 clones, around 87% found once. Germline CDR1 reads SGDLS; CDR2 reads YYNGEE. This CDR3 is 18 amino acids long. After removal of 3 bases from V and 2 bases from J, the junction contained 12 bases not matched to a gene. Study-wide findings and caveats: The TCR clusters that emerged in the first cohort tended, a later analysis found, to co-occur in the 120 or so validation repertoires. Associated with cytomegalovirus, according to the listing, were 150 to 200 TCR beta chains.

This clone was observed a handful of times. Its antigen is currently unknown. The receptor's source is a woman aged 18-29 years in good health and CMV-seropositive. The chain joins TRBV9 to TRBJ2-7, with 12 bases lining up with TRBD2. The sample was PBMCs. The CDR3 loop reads CASSGRQDASGRAYEQYF. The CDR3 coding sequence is TGTGCCAGCAGCGGGCGACAGGACGCTAGCGGGAGGGCCTACGAGCAGTACTTC.